The present T cell receptor beta chain was sequenced within a study of shared clonotypes between healthy human individuals. As to this clone: The same CDR3 is also encoded by other DNA sequences in this sample.

The CDR3 is made up of 13 amino acids. Germline values: CDR1 MGHRA, CDR2 YSYEKL. V was cut by 4 bases and J by 2 bases, with 8 bases left in between. The donor cohort consisted entirely of Caucasian adults residing in Nashville, Tennessee. The table came from immunoSEQ multiplex PCR; TCRdb's copy has only in-frame clones and leaves some out. The sample records millions of clones, 95% being singletons. This chain connects TRBV4-1 to TRBJ2-5; the D gene is possibly TRBD2 (6 bases). This TCR came from a man aged 18-30 years in good health. What was sequenced was naive CD4+ T cells sorted from blood. Subset noted: CD45RA+ positively selected. CDR3 bases: TGCGCCAGCAGCCTAGGACTACAAGAGACCCAGTACTTC. Amino acids: CASSLGLQETQYF.